This T cell receptor (beta chain) was recorded in a study of cytomegalovirus exposure and HLA in healthy donors. It was with 60 Vbeta and 13 Jbeta primers that the PCR ran. TCRdb's table, derived via immunoSEQ multiplex PCR, lists solely in-frame clones and lacks some. Of 150,000 to 200,000 clones listed, approximately 86% were seen once; the top ten hold under 2%. Trimming pared 6 bases from V and 1 base from J, leaving 20 bases between. The CDR3 consists of 17 residues. The germline CDR1 and CDR2 sequences are MDHEN and SYDVKM. Input material: PBMCs. The chain recombines TRBV28 with TRBJ2-3; maybe TRBD2 (6 bases). The sequence was collected from a woman between 18 and 30 years old in good health and CMV-seronegative. In nucleotides, the CDR3 is TGTGCCAGCAGCTCCGGGACTTGGCGGAGGGGCACAGATACGCAGTATTTT. Translation: CASSSGTWRRGTDTQYF.